These 31 T cell receptor beta chains were sequenced from one sample in a study of Graves' ophthalmopathy and Graves' hyperthyroidism. CDR3 regions of TCR beta were amplified from RNA transcripts. The first-round RT-PCR employed HTBI primers together with the Qiagen OneStep RT-PCR kit. A multiplex PCR was then performed as the second round. In TCRdb, the multiplex PCR reads were re-called with MiXCR into one record per CDR3 protein. The table includes over a million distinct CDR3 sequences, about 38% detected once. The sample was peripheral blood or thyroid tissue (not recorded which). The receptors originated from an adult man with Graves' hyperthyroidism.

This chain joins TRBV25-1 and TRBJ1-1, with a tentative D call TRBD1 (5 bases). The CDR3 runs to 11 residues. The germline CDR1 and CDR2 sequences are MGHDK and SYGVNS. CDR3 loop: CASRGEGEAFF. CDR3 DNA sequence: TGTGCTAGTCGGGGGGAGGGTGAAGCTTTCTTT.

The chain is built from TRBV4-3 and TRBJ1-2; no definite D call. Trimming removed 0 bases from V and 4 bases from J, with 6 bases in between. From germline, CDR1 is LGHNA and CDR2 YSLEER. The CDR3 spans 13 residues. In nucleotides, the CDR3 is TGCGCCAGCAGCCAAGAAGACGTCTATGGCTACACCTTC. Encoded protein: CASSQEDVYGYTF.

At least ten counts were recorded for this clonotype. The chain links TRBV2 to TRBJ2-7; 7 bases line up with TRBD1. Trimming at V came to 6 bases and at J to 6 bases, leaving 14 bases not matched to a gene. CDR3 length: 15 amino acids. Germline CDR1 reads SNHLY; CDR2 reads FYNNEI. CDR3 sequence: CASRRLPGGGSEQYF. CDR3 coding DNA: TGTGCCAGCAGGAGGCTCCCAGGGGGTGGCTCCGAGCAGTACTTC.

This clonotype was seen at least ten times. The rearrangement links TRBV6-2 or TRBV6-3 to TRBJ1-2; 10 bases are a match to TRBD1. Germline V gene sequence: CDR1 MNHEY, CDR2 SVGEGT. This CDR3 has 15 residues. V dropped 5 bases and J dropped 7; count of bases not matched to a gene: 10. The CDR3 loop is CASSKDRGMLRGYTF. The CDR3 nucleotides are TGTGCCAGCAGTAAGGACAGGGGGATGTTACGTGGCTACACCTTC.

This clonotype has ten or more counts. The chain carries TRBV12-3 or TRBV12-4 and TRBJ2-7, with 9 bases identical to TRBD1. This CDR3 is built from 14 residues. The V segment lost 4 bases and the J segment 8 bases; nucleotides outside the gene matches: 9. The DNA for the CDR3 is TGTGCCAGCAGTTCGTCGGGACAGGGAATTAAGCAGTACTTC. Translated: CASSSSGQGIKQYF.

The sample holds a few counts of this clonotype. The V gene is TRBV20-1, the J gene TRBJ2-5, with TRBD2 matching over 10 bases. The CDR3 contains 18 residues. V was clipped by 3 bases and J by 5 bases; unmatched bases: 18. Germline values: CDR1 DFQATT, CDR2 SNEGSKA (reference sequence). The CDR3 DNA sequence: TGCAGTGCTAGGCGGGCAACTAAACTAGCGGGGTCCAGGGAGACCCAGTACTTC. Amino acids: CSARRATKLAGSRETQYF.

This clonotype has ten or more counts. The chain carries TRBV7-8 and TRBJ1-3; D might be TRBD1 (5 bases). Germline loops: CDR1 SGHVS, CDR2 FQNEAQ. The V gene lost 4 bases and the J gene lost 4 bases, with 17 bases spanning the gap. The CDR3 loop spans 16 amino acids. The CDR3 region is CASSSKAGGLGNTIYF. CDR3 nucleotide sequence: TGTGCCAGCAGCTCGAAGGCCGGGGGATTAGGAAACACCATATATTTT. The complete variable domain, with remaining parts taken from reference TRBV7-8 and TRBJ1-3, reads GAGVSQSPRYKVAKRGQDVALRCDPISGHVSLFWYQQALGQGPEFLTYFQNEAQLDKSGLPSDRFFAERPEGSVSTLKIQRTQQEDSAVYLCASSSKAGGLGNTIYFGEGSWLTVV.

A single count supports this clonotype. CDR3 loop: CASALGAQRNTEAFF. DNA for the CDR3: TGTGCCAGCGCTTTGGGGGCCCAACGGAACACTGAAGCTTTCTTT. The rearrangement uses TRBV25-1 and TRBJ1-1, with a weak D call TRBD1 (6 bases). Germline assignment: CDR1 MGHDK and CDR2 SYGVNS. This CDR3 contains 15 residues. Trimming pared 8 bases from V and 1 base from J, leaving 17 bases between.

The rearrangement links TRBV20-1 to TRBJ2-7, with D possibly TRBD2 on 5 matching bases. Trimming pared 3 bases from V and 6 bases from J, leaving 15 bases between. CDR3 length equals 13 residues. Germline CDR1 reads DFQATT; CDR2 reads SNEGSKA (reference sequence). The CDR3: CSASRFSAPEQYF. The CDR3 region has the DNA TGCAGTGCTAGTAGGTTTAGCGCCCCCGAGCAGTACTTC.

The V and J genes are TRBV9 and TRBJ2-3, with 11 bases matching TRBD2. The CDR3 has 17 amino acids. Germline V lookup: CDR1 SGDLS, CDR2 YYNGEE. J lost 4 bases, V lost 2 bases, and 9 bases had no gene match. The CDR3 nucleotides are TGTGCCAGCAGCGTGGAGAGTAGCGGGGGGGCTGCAGATACGCAGTATTTT. It translates to CASSVESSGGAADTQYF.

This clonotype was counted only a few times. This chain joins TRBV12-3 or TRBV12-4 and TRBJ2-7; no definite D call. This CDR3 region has 15 residues. Trimming cost V 2 bases and J 2 bases, with 13 bases left between them. CDR3: CASSLRTGRTYEQYF. In DNA form, the CDR3 reads TGTGCCAGCAGTTTAAGGACCGGGCGTACCTACGAGCAGTACTTC.

The chain recombines TRBV20-1 with TRBJ2-6; 9 nucleotides match TRBD1. The junction had 6 bases not matched to a gene; V was cut back by 3 bases and J by 0 bases. Germline V gives CDR1 DFQATT, CDR2 SNEGSKA (reference sequence). CDR3 length equals 17 residues. CDR3 sequence (DNA): TGCAGTGCTAGGCGACAGGGGGTTCGCTCTGGGGCCAACGTCCTGACTTTC. Translation: CSARRQGVRSGANVLTF.

This clonotype was seen many times. V and J are TRBV19 and TRBJ1-5; D gene uncertain. V lost 3 bases and J lost 0, with 9 bases in between. This CDR3 contains 15 residues. Germline assignment: CDR1 LNHDA and CDR2 SQIVND (reference sequence). The CDR3 here is CASSIWSISNQPQHF. The CDR3 region has the DNA TGTGCCAGTAGTATTTGGTCTATTAGCAATCAGCCCCAGCATTTT.

This clonotype was observed many times. This chain uses TRBV10-3 with TRBJ1-5; unclear D gene. This CDR3 is 12 amino acids long. Germline V CDR1 and CDR2: ENHRY, SYGVKD. V lost 3 bases and J lost 6, with 6 bases in between. The CDR3 DNA follows: TGTGCCATCAGTGATACCGGTCAGCCCCAGCATTTT. This codes for CAISDTGQPQHF.

Only one count was recorded for this clonotype. The chain couples TRBV2 to TRBJ2-2; weak D call: TRBD2 (6 bases). Germline V CDR1 and CDR2: SNHLY, FYNNEI. This CDR3 spans 15 amino acids. Trimming cost V 4 bases and J 7 bases, with 16 bases left between them. The CDR3 is CASSGTTNGGGELFF. CDR3 bases: TGTGCCAGCAGTGGGACGACTAACGGGGGCGGGGAGCTGTTTTTT.

This clonotype was counted between two and nine times. V and J are TRBV14 and TRBJ2-7, with D possibly being TRBD2 (5 bases). V shed 4 bases and J shed 0 bases, with 13 bases lying between them. The CDR3 consists of 15 residues. The V gene's germline CDR1 is SGHDN and CDR2 FVKESK. The CDR3 sequence: CASSLGRMFSYEQYF. In nucleotides, the CDR3 is TGTGCCAGCAGCCTGGGGAGAATGTTCTCCTACGAGCAGTACTTC.

The chain employs TRBV20-1 and TRBJ2-3, with D possibly being TRBD1 (6 bases). Trimming shortened V by 0 bases and J by 1 base, and 11 bases separated the two germline ends. This CDR3 is built from 15 residues. Germline CDR1 DFQATT, CDR2 SNEGSKA (reference sequence). The CDR3 loop reads CSARDYRAGTDTQYF. The DNA for the CDR3 is TGCAGTGCTAGAGATTACAGGGCAGGCACAGATACGCAGTATTTT.

Concerning this clonotype itself: Possible read error: a much larger clone is one base away. V gene TRBV24-1 combines with J gene TRBJ2-7; a weak D match, TRBD2 (7 bases). CDR1 and CDR2 (germline): KGHDR, SFDVKD. The V and J ends lost 11 bases and 5 bases respectively, with 21 bases between them. The CDR3 totals 14 residues. The CDR3 DNA reads as TGTGCCAGCAGCCGGGGAGGGGGAACCCACGAGCAGTACTTC. Its protein product is CASSRGGGTHEQYF.

As concerns this clonotype: Possible read error: a much larger clone is one base away. V gene TRBV7-9 combines with J gene TRBJ1-1; D call uncertain. Germline loops: CDR1 SEHNR, CDR2 FQNEAQ (reference sequence). The CDR3 has 16 residues. CDR3 nucleotide sequence: TGTGCCAACAGCGCGAACACCCGTCCCTCGAACACTGAAGCTTTCTTT. Translated: CANSANTRPSNTEAFF.

The J gene is TRBJ2-7, the V gene TRBV29-1; 7 bases align to TRBD2. The J segment lost 5 bases and the V segment lost 8 bases, leaving 12 bases of the junction unmatched. This CDR3 comprises 13 residues. Germline lookup yields CDR1 SQVTM and CDR2 ANQGSEA. CDR3 bases: TGCAGCACAAACCGGGACTACCGCCACGAGCAGTACTTC. Amino acids: CSTNRDYRHEQYF.

This clonotype showed up many times. The chain combines TRBV4-3 with TRBJ2-7; TRBD1 matches 7 bases. Trimming cost V 0 bases and J 0 bases; bases outside gene matches: 5. The CDR3 runs 16 residues. CDR1 LGHNA and CDR2 YSLEER come from the germline V gene. CDR3 DNA sequence: TGCGCCAGCAGCCAAGATCGGGACAGTAGCTCCTACGAGCAGTACTTC. It codes for CASSQDRDSSSYEQYF.

Ten or more counts support this clonotype. The rearrangement uses TRBV19 and TRBJ2-7, with 9 bases identical to TRBD1. The junction had 6 bases not matched to a gene; V was cut back by 5 bases and J by 4 bases. The V gene's germline CDR1 is LNHDA and CDR2 SQIVND (reference sequence). CDR3 length: 14 amino acids. The CDR3 loop is CASSPPGTGYEQYF. CDR3 sequence (DNA): TGTGCCAGTAGTCCCCCCGGGACAGGGTACGAGCAGTACTTC.

The CDR3 DNA is TGTGCCAGCAGTCCGAGGGCGAGGAATCAGCCCCAGCATTTT. Translating gives CASSPRARNQPQHF. J is TRBJ1-5 and V is TRBV12-3 or TRBV12-4; D call uncertain. The CDR3 loop spans 14 amino acids. V was cut by 5 bases and J by 4 bases, with 12 bases left in between.

This clonotype showed up many times. The chain has TRBV7-2 and TRBJ1-5, with no clear D. This CDR3 is 13 amino acids long. The V and J ends lost 5 bases and 6 bases respectively, with 11 bases between them. Germline CDR1 and CDR2: SGHTA and FQGNSA. CDR3 DNA sequence: TGTGCCAGCAGCGACACAGTAATTCAGCCCCAGCATTTT. This encodes CASSDTVIQPQHF.

The rearrangement joins TRBV2 to TRBJ2-7; the D gene is possibly TRBD1 (5 bases). The CDR3 spans 13 residues. V shed 1 base and J shed 5 bases, with 9 bases lying between them. CDR1 and CDR2 (germline): SNHLY, FYNNEI. CDR3 loop: CASSEGGAHEQYF. The CDR3 region has the DNA TGTGCCAGCAGTGAAGGTGGGGCACACGAGCAGTACTTC.

This clonotype was seen repeatedly, ten times or more. This rearrangement joins TRBV9 to TRBJ2-5, with 7 bases identical to TRBD2. CDR1 and CDR2 from the germline V gene are SGDLS and YYNGEE. The CDR3 is 15 amino acids. The ends lost 4 bases at V and 7 bases at J; junction bases unmatched: 13. The CDR3 is CASSRSGGGPVTQYF. The CDR3 DNA is TGTGCCAGCAGCCGATCCGGGGGAGGGCCTGTGACCCAGTACTTC.

This clonotype was detected a few times. This chain links TRBV7-9 with TRBJ2-5; 8 bases map to TRBD1. Germline trimming cut 3 bases from V and 4 bases from J; bases unmatched to any gene: 7. This CDR3 has 15 residues. Germline CDR1 and CDR2: SEHNR and FQNEAQ (reference sequence). DNA of the CDR3: TGTGCCAGCAGCTTTATCGGACAGGGAGGAGAGACCCAGTACTTC. Encoded protein: CASSFIGQGGETQYF.

This clonotype appeared a few times. The chain carries TRBV7-9 and TRBJ2-2; D call uncertain. Germline lookup yields CDR1 SEHNR and CDR2 FQNEAQ (reference sequence). CDR3 size: 12 residues. V lost 5 bases and J 6 bases, leaving 7 bases between the germline ends. The CDR3 loop reads CASSGSPGELFF. CDR3 in DNA: TGTGCCAGCAGCGGATCCCCCGGGGAGCTGTTTTTT.

This clonotype was observed a handful of times. This chain uses TRBV6-5 with TRBJ1-3, with D unclear. The ends were cut back, 7 bases at V and 2 bases at J, with 12 bases in the middle. The CDR3 is 14 residues long. Looked up from germline, CDR1 is MNHEY and CDR2 is SVGAGI. CDR3 loop: CASKEALTGNTIYF. The DNA of the CDR3 is TGTGCCAGCAAGGAGGCGCTAACTGGAAACACCATATATTTT.

The chain employs TRBV10-2 and TRBJ2-7; 14 bases align to TRBD2. Germline trimming cut 4 bases from V and 5 bases from J; bases unmatched to any gene: 7. CDR3 length: 16 amino acids. Germline values: CDR1 WSHSY, CDR2 SAAADI. The CDR3 sequence is CASSAGLAGGFNEQYF. CDR3 nucleotide sequence: TGCGCCAGCAGTGCCGGACTAGCGGGAGGTTTCAACGAGCAGTACTTC.

Ten or more counts support this clonotype. The rearrangement uses TRBV24-1 and TRBJ1-5; weak D call: TRBD1 (6 bases). The CDR3 loop spans 15 amino acids. The ends were cut back, 4 bases at V and 3 bases at J, with 12 bases in the middle. Germline V lookup: CDR1 KGHDR, CDR2 SFDVKD. The DNA of the CDR3 is TGTGCCACCAGTGACCCTCAGGGGATCAATCAGCCCCAGCATTTT. The encoded protein is CATSDPQGINQPQHF.